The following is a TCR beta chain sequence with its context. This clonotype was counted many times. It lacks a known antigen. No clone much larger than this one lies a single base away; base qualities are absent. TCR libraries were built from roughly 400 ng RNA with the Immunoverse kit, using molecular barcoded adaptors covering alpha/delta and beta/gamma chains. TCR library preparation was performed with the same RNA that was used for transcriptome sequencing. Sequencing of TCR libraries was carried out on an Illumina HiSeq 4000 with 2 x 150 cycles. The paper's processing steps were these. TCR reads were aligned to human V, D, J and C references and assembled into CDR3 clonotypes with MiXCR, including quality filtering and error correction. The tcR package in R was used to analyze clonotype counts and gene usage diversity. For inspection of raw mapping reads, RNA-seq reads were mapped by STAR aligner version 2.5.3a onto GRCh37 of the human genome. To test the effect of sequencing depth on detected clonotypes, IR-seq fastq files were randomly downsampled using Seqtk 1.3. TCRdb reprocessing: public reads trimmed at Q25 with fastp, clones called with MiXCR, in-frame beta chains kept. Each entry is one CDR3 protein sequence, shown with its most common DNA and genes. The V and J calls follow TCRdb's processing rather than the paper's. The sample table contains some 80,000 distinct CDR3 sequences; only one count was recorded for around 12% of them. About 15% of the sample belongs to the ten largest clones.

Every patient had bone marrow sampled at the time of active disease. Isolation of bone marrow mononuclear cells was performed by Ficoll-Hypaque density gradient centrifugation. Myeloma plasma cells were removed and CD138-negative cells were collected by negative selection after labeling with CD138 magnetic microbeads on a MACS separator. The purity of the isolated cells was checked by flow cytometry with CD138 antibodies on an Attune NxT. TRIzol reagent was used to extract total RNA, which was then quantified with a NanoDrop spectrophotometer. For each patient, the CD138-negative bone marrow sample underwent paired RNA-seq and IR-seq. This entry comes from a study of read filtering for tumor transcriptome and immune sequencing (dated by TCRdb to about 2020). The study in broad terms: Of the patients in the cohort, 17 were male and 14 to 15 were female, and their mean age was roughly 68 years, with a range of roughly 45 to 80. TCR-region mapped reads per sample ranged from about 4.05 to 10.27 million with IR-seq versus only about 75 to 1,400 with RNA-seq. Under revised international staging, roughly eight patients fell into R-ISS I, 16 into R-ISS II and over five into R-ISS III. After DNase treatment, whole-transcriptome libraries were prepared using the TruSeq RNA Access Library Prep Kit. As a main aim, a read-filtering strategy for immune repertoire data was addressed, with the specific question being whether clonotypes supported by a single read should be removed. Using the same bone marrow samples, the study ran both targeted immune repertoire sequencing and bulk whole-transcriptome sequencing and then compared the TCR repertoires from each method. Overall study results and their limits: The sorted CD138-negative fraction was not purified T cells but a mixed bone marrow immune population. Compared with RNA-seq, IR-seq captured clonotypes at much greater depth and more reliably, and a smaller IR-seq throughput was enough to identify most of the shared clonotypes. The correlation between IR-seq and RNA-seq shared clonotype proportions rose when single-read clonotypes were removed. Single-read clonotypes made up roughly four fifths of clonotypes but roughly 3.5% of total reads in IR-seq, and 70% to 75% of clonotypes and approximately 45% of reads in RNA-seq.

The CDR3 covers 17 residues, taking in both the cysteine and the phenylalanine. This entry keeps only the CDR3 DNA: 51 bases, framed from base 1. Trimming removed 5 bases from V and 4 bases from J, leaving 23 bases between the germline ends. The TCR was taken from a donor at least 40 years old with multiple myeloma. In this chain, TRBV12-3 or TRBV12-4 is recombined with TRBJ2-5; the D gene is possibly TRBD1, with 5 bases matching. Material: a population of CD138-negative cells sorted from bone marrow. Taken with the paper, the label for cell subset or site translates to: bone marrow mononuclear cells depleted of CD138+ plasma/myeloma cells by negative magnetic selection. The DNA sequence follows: TGTGCCAGCAGTCCCCGGTACCAGCGCTTCACAGGAGAGACCCAGTACTTC. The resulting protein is CASSPRYQRFTGETQYF.